A single sample is the source of the 10 T cell receptor beta chains below, sequenced in a study of T cell responses to AZD1222 COVID-19 vaccine. Only in-frame clones appear in the TCRdb table, and some are missing; sequencing was by immunoSEQ multiplex PCR. The table records 180,000 or so clones, about nine tenths of them present only once. The sequencing here drew on peripheral blood, taken 28 days after the second AZD1222 dose. The receptors shown here come from an adult who received the AZD1222 COVID-19 vaccine.

The chain has TRBV11-2 and TRBJ2-5; 13 bases match TRBD2. The V gene's germline CDR1 is SGHAT and CDR2 FQNNGV. J was trimmed by 5 bases and V by 5 bases; bases with no gene match: 14. This CDR3 is built from 18 residues. CDR3 loop: CASSPGRYGTSGKETQYF. DNA for the CDR3: TGTGCCAGCAGCCCAGGACGCTACGGGACTAGCGGGAAGGAGACCCAGTACTTC.

V gene TRBV16 combines with J gene TRBJ1-2; 11 positions match TRBD1. Germline trimming cut 2 bases from V and 1 base from J; bases unmatched to any gene: 6. The V gene's germline CDR1 is KGHSY and CDR2 FQNENV. CDR3 length equals 17 residues. The CDR3 DNA reads as TGTGCCAGCAGCCAAGCCGGGACAGGGGGTTTTAACTATGGCTACACCTTC. Translation gives CASSQAGTGGFNYGYTF.

The chain recombines TRBV19 with TRBJ2-1; 7 nucleotides agree with TRBD1. Germline trimming cut 4 bases from V and 9 bases from J; bases unmatched to any gene: 3. From germline, CDR1 is LNHDA and CDR2 SQIVND (reference sequence). The CDR3 sequence is 12 residues long. The CDR3 protein is CASSTNRGEQFF. CDR3 bases: TGTGCCAGTAGTACCAACAGGGGTGAGCAGTTCTTC. Supplemented by reference TRBV19 and TRBJ2-1, the full variable domain reads DGGITQSPKYLFRKEGQNVTLSCEQNLNHDAMYWYRQDPGQGLRLIYYSQIVNDFQKGDIAEGYSVSREKKESFPLTVTSAQKNPTAFYLCASSTNRGEQFFGPGTRLTVL.

This chain uses TRBV11-1 with TRBJ2-7; 8 nucleotides agree with TRBD2. Trimming removed 5 bases from V and 0 bases from J; junction bases left unmatched: 6. From germline, CDR1 is SGHAT and CDR2 FQDESV (reference sequence). This CDR3 comprises 15 residues. The CDR3 is CASSPSGGPSYEQYF. The CDR3 DNA reads as TGTGCCAGCAGCCCAAGCGGGGGCCCCTCCTACGAGCAGTACTTC. Drawing the rest from reference TRBV11-1 and TRBJ2-7, the complete variable domain is EAEVAQSPRYKITEKSQAVAFWCDPISGHATLYWYRQILGQGPELLVQFQDESVVDDSQLPKDRFSAERLKGVDSTLKIQPAELGDSAMYLCASSPSGGPSYEQYFGPGTRLTVT.

This sequence joins TRBV27 and TRBJ2-2, with D possibly matching TRBD2 (5 bases). CDR1 and CDR2 from the germline V gene are MNHEY and SMNVEV (reference sequence). Deletions cut 6 bases from V and 5 bases from J, with 13 bases between. The CDR3 contains 14 residues. CDR3 nucleotides: TGTGCCAGCAGGGTCCCCCGCGGGACCGGGGAGCTGTTTTTT. Its translation: CASRVPRGTGELFF.

The chain links TRBV10-3 to TRBJ1-1; D uncertain. Germline lookup yields CDR1 ENHRY and CDR2 SYGVKD. CDR3 length: 11 amino acids. V lost 0 bases and J lost 8, with 4 bases in between. This CDR3 reads CAISESREAFF. The CDR3 nucleotides are TGTGCCATCAGTGAGTCCAGGGAAGCTTTCTTT.

The sample holds one count of this clone. As DNA, the CDR3 is TGTGCCAGCAGCTTAGGGCCGAGGAACACTGAAGCTTTCTTT. It translates to CASSLGPRNTEAFF. The chain combines TRBV7-9 with TRBJ1-1; no firm D call. The germline V gene has CDR1 SEHNR and CDR2 FQNEAQ (reference sequence). V dropped 1 base and J dropped 1 base, with 7 bases sitting between them. This CDR3 has 14 amino acids.

This chain joins TRBV6-2 or TRBV6-3 and TRBJ2-7; D remains ambiguous. V lost 4 bases and J 2 bases, leaving 12 bases between the germline ends. The CDR3 loop spans 14 amino acids. Germline CDR1 MNHEY, CDR2 SVGEGT. The DNA for the CDR3 is TGTGCCAGCAGTTCAGGTAGTACCCCCTACGAGCAGTACTTC. It yields the protein CASSSGSTPYEQYF.

The J gene is TRBJ2-1, the V gene TRBV19, with TRBD2 matching over 9 bases. The V segment lost 5 bases and the J segment 8 bases; nucleotides outside the gene matches: 10. CDR3 size: 15 residues. CDR1 LNHDA and CDR2 SQIVND come from the germline V gene (reference sequence). This chain's CDR3 is CASSADLGGGDEQFF. CDR3 DNA: TGTGCCAGTAGTGCCGATCTTGGCGGGGGGGATGAGCAGTTCTTC.

A single count supports this clone. The chain recombines TRBV2 with TRBJ2-7; 7 bases fit TRBD2. The V gene end was trimmed by 10 bases and the J gene end by 7 bases; junction bases not matched to a gene: 7. From germline, CDR1 is SNHLY and CDR2 FYNNEI. The CDR3 length is 11 residues. The CDR3 nucleotides read TGTGCCACCCAGACCGGGGGGGAGCAGTACTTC. It translates to CATQTGGEQYF.